What follows describes a single T cell receptor (beta chain). This record belongs to a study of T cell changes during pregnancy in multiple sclerosis. Germline lookup yields CDR1 MNHGY and CDR2 SAAAGT. CDR3 length equals 14 residues. Deletions cut 4 bases from V and 5 bases from J, with 11 bases between. The data were produced by immunoSEQ multiplex PCR, yet TCRdb's version contains in-frame clones alone and is incomplete. The sample includes more than 65,000 clones, more than 90% of them seen just once. The sequenced sample was peripheral blood, obtained in the second trimester of pregnancy. The genes are TRBV6-8 and TRBJ2-2, with D possibly matching TRBD2 (5 bases). This clonotype was sampled from a female donor with multiple sclerosis, enrolled in a pregnancy study. The DNA for the CDR3 is TGTGCCAGCAGTTCTTCCGGCGGGACCGGGGAGCTGTTTTTT. The encoded protein is CASSSSGGTGELFF.